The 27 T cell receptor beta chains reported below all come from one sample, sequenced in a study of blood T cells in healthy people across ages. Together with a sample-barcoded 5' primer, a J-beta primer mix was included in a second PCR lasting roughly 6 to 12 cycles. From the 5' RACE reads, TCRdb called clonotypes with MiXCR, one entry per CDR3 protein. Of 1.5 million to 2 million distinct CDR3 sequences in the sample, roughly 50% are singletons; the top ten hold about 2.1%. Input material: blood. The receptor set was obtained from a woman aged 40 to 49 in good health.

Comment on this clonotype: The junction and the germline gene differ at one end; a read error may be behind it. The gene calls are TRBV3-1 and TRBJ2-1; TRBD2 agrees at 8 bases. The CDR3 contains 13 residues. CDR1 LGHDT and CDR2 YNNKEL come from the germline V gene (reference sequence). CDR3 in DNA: TGTGCCAGTAGCCAAAATTTAGCGGGACAGCAGTTCTTC. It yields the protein CASSQNLAGQQFF.

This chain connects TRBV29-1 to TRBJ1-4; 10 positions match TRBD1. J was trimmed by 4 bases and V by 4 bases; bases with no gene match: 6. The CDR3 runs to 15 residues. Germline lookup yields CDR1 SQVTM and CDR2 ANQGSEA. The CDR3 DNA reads TGCAGCGTTGGCACAAGGACAGGGGGTAATGAAAAACTGTTTTTT. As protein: CSVGTRTGGNEKLFF.

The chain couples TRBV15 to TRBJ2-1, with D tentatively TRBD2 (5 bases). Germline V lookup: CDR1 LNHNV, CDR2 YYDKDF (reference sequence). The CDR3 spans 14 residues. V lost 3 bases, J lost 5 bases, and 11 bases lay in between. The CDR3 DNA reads TGTGCCACCAGCAGGGCGGGCCTACACAATGAGCAGTTCTTC. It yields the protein CATSRAGLHNEQFF.

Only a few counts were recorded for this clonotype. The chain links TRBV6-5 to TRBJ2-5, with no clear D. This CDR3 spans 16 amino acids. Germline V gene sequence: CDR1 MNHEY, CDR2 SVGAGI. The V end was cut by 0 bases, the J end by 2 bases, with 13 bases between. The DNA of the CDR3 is TGTGCCAGCAGTTACTCGAAGGCAGGCCTTCAAGAGACCCAGTACTTC. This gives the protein CASSYSKAGLQETQYF.

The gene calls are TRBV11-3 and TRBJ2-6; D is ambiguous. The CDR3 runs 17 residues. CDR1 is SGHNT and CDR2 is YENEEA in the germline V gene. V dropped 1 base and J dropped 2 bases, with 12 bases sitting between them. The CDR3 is CASSLAHGYTGANVLTF. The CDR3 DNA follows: TGTGCCAGCAGCTTAGCCCACGGCTACACTGGGGCCAACGTCCTGACTTTC.

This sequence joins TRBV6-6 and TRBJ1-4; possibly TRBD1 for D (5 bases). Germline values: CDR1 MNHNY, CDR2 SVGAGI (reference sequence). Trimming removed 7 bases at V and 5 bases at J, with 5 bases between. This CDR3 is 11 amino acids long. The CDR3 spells CASKGNEKLFF. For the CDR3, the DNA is TGTGCCAGCAAGGGGAATGAAAAACTGTTTTTT.

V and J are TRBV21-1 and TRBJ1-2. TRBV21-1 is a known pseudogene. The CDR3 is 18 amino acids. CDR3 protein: CASSKEESSGGANYGYTF. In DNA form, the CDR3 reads TGTGCCAGCAGCAAGGAAGAATCGTCCGGAGGAGCTAACTATGGCTACACCTTC.

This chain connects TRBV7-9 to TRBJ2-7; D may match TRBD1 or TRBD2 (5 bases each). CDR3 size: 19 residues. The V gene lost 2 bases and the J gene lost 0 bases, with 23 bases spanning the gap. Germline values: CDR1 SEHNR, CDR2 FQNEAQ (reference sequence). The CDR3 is CASSLRGSRGLQISYEQYF. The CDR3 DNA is TGTGCCAGCAGCTTACGGGGTTCTAGGGGCCTTCAGATCTCCTACGAGCAGTACTTC.

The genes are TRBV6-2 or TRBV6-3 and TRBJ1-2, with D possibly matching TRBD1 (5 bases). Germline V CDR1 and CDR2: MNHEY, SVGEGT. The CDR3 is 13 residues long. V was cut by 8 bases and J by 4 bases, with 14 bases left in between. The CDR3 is CASQGQRGYGYTF. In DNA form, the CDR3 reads TGTGCCAGCCAAGGACAACGCGGCTATGGCTACACCTTC.

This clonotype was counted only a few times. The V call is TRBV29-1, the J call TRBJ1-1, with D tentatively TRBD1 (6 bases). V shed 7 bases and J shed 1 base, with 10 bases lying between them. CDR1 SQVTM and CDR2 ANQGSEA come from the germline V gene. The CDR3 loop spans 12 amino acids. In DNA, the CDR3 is TGCAGCGGTTGGACAGCGAACACTGAAGCTTTCTTT. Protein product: CSGWTANTEAFF.

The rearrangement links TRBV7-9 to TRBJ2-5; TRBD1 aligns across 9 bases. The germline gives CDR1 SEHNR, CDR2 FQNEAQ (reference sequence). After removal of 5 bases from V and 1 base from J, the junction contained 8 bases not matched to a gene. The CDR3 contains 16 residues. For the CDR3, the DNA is TGTGCCAGCAGCATTCGGGGGACAGGGACCCAAGAGACCCAGTACTTC. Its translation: CASSIRGTGTQETQYF.

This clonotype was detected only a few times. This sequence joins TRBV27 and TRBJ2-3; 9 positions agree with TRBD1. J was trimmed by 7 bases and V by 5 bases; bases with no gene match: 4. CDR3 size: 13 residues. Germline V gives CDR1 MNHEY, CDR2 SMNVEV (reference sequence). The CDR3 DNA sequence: TGTGCCAGCAGTCTAGGGACAGGGTATACGCAGTATTTT. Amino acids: CASSLGTGYTQYF.

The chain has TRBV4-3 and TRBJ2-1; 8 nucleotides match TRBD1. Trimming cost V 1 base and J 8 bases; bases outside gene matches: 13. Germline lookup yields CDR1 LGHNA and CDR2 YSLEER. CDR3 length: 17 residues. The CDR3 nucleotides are TGCGCCAGCAGCCAAGGTCTCTCCAGGGGGCTAGGGGATGAGCAGTTCTTC. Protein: CASSQGLSRGLGDEQFF.

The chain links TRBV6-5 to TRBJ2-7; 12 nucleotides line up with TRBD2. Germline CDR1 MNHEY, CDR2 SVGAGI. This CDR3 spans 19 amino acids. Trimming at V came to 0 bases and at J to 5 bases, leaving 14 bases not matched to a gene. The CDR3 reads CASSYSSSGRALKGNEQYF. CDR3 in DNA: TGTGCCAGCAGTTACTCTTCTAGCGGGAGGGCCTTAAAAGGTAACGAGCAGTACTTC.

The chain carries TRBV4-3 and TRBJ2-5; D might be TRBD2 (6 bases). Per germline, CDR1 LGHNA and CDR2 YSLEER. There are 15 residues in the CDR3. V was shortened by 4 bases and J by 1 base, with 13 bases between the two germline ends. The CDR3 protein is CASSPVVGLQETQYF. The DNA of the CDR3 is TGCGCCAGCAGCCCGGTGGTGGGACTCCAAGAGACCCAGTACTTC.

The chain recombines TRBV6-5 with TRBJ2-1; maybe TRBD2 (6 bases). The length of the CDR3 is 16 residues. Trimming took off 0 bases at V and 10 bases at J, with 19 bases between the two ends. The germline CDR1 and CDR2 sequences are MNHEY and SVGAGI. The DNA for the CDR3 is TGTGCCAGCAGTTACTCGCTTGGGACGGAGGGGTGGGAGCAGTTCTTC. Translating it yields CASSYSLGTEGWEQFF.

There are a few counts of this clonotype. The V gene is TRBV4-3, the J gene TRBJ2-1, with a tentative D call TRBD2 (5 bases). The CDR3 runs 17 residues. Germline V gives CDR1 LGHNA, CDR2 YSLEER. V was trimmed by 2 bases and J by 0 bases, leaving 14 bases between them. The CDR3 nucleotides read TGCGCCAGCAGCCAAATCGGAGGTGTAAGCTCCTACAATGAGCAGTTCTTC. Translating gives CASSQIGGVSSYNEQFF.

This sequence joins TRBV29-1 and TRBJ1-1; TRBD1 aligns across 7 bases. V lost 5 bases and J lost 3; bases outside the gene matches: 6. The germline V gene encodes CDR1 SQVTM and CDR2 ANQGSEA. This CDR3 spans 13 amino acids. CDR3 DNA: TGCAGCGTTCGCCTAACAGGGGACACTGAAGCTTTCTTT. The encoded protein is CSVRLTGDTEAFF.

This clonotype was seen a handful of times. This CDR3 is CSANRAGDYNEQFF. CDR3 sequence (DNA): TGCAGTGCTAACCGAGCAGGGGACTACAATGAGCAGTTCTTC. The chain employs TRBV20-1 and TRBJ2-1; D may be TRBD1 (6 bases). This CDR3 contains 14 residues. In germline, CDR1 is DFQATT, CDR2 SNEGSKA (reference sequence). V was trimmed by 4 bases and J by 3 bases, leaving 13 bases between them.

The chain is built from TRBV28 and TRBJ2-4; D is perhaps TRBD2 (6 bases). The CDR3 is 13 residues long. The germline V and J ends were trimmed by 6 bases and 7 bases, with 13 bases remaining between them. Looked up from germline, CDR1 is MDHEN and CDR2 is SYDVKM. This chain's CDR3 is CASSRGGGNIQYF. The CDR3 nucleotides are TGTGCCAGCAGCCGAGGTGGGGGGAACATTCAGTACTTC. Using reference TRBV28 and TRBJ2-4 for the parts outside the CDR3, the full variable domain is DVKVTQSSRYLVKRTGEKVFLECVQDMDHENMFWYRQDPGLGLRLIYFSYDVKMKEKGDIPEGYSVSREKKERFSLILESASTNQTSMYLCASSRGGGNIQYFGAGTRLSVL.

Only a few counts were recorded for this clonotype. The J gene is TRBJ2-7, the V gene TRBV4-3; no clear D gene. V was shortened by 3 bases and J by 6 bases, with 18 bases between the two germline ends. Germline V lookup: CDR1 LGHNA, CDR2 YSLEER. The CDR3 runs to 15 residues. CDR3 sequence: CASSQFALRAGEQYF. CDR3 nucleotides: TGCGCCAGCAGCCAGTTCGCGCTTCGCGCCGGCGAGCAGTACTTC.

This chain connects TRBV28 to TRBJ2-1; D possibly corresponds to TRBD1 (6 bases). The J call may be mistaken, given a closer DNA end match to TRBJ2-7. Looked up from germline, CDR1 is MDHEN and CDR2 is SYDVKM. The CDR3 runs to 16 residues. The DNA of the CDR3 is TGTGCCAGCAGTTCACCTGCGGACAGCTCCTACAATGAGCAGTACTTC. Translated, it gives CASSSPADSSYNEQYF.

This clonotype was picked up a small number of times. CDR3 in amino acids: CSVEGRGRGAFF. The CDR3 DNA is TGCAGCGTTGAAGGGAGGGGGCGGGGAGCTTTCTTT. V gene TRBV29-1 combines with J gene TRBJ1-1; TRBD1 agrees at 7 bases. V trimming: 1 base; J trimming: 10 bases; junction bases outside the gene matches: 6. The germline CDR1 and CDR2 sequences are SQVTM and ANQGSEA. The CDR3 totals 12 residues.

The CDR3 here is CASMVHNEQFF. The CDR3 bases are TGTGCCAGCATGGTCCACAATGAGCAGTTCTTC. The chain combines TRBV12-3 or TRBV12-4 with TRBJ2-1, with D hard to call. V gave up 7 bases and J gave up 5 bases, with 6 bases separating them. The CDR3 runs to 11 residues.

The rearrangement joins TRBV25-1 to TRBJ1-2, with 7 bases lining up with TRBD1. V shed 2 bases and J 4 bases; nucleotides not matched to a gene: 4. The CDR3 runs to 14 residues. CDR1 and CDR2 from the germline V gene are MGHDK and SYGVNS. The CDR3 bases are TGTGCCAGCAGTGAACCGACAGGGTCCTATGGCTACACCTTC. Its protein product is CASSEPTGSYGYTF.

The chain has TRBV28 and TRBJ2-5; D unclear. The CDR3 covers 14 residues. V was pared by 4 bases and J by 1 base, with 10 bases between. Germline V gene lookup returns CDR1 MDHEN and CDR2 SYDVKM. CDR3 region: CASSSPTLQETQYF. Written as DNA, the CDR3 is TGTGCCAGCAGTTCTCCGACACTCCAAGAGACCCAGTACTTC.

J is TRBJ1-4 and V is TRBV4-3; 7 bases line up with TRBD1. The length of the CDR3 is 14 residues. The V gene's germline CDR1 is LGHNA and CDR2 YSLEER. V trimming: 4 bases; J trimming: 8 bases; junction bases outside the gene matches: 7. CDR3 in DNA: TGCGCCAGCAGCCCACAGATACAGGGGGAAAAACTGTTTTTT. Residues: CASSPQIQGEKLFF.